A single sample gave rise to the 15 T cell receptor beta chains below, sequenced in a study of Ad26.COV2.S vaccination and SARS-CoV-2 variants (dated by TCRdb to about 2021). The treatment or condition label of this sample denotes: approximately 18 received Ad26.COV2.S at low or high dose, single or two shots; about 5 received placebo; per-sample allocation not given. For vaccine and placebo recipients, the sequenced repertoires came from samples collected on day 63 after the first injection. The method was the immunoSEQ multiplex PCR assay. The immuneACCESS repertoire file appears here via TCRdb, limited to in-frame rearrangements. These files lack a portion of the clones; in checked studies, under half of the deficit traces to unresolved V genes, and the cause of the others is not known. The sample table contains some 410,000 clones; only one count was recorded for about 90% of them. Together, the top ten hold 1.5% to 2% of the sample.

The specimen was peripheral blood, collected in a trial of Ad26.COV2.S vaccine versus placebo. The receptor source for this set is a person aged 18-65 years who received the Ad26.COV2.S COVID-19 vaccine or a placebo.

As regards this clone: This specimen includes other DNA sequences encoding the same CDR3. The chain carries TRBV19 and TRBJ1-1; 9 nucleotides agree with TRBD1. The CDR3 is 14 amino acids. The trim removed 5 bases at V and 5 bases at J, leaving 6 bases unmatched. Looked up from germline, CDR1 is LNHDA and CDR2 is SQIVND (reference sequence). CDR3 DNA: TGTGCCAGTAGTCCGGGACAGGGTGGGACTGAAGCTTTCTTT. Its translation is CASSPGQGGTEAFF.

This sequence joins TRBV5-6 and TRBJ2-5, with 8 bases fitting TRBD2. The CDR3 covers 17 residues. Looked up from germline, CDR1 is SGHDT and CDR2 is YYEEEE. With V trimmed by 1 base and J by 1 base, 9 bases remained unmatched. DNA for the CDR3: TGTGCCAGCAGCTTGATATCGTTCGCGGGAGGCCAAGAGACCCAGTACTTC. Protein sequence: CASSLISFAGGQETQYF.

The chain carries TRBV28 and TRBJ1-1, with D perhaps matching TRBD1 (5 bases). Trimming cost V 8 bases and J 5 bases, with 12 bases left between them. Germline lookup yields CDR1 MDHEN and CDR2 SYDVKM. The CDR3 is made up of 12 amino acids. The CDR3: CASEFEGTEAFF. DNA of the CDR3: TGTGCCAGCGAGTTTGAGGGGACTGAAGCTTTCTTT.

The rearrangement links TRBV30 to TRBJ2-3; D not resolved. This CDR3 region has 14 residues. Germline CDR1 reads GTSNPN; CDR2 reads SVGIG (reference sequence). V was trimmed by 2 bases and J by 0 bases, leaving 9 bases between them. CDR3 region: CAWSLSFSTDTQYF. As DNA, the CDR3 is TGTGCCTGGAGTCTAAGCTTTAGCACAGATACGCAGTATTTT. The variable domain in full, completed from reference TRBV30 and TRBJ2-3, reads SQTIHQWPATLVQPVGSPLSLECTVEGTSNPNLYWYRQAAGRGLQLLFYSVGIGQISSEVPQNLSASRPQDRQFILSSKKLLLSDSGFYLCAWSLSFSTDTQYFGPGTRLTVL.

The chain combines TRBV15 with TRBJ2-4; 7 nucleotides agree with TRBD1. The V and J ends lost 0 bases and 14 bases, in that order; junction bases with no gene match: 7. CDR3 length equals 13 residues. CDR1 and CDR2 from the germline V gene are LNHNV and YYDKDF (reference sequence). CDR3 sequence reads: CATSRDPDRPKYF. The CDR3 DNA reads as TGTGCCACCAGCAGAGACCCGGACAGGCCGAAGTACTTC.

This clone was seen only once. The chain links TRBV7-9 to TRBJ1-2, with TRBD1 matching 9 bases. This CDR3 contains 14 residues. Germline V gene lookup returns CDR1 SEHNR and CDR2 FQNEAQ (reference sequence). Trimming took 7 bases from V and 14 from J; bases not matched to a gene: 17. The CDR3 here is CASTQGSGQGGPTF. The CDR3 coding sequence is TGTGCCAGCACCCAGGGGTCGGGACAGGGTGGCCCAACCTTC.

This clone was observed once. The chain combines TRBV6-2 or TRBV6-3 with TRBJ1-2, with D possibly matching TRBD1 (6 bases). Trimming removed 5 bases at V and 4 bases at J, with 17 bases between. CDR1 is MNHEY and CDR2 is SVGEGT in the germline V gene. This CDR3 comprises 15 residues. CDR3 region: CASSKTGQTFYGYTF. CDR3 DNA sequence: TGTGCCAGCAGTAAAACAGGACAGACCTTCTATGGCTACACCTTC.

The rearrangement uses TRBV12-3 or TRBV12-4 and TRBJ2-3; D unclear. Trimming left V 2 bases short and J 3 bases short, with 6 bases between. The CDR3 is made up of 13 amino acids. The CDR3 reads CASSLRVTDTQYF. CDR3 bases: TGTGCCAGCAGTTTAAGGGTAACAGATACGCAGTATTTT.

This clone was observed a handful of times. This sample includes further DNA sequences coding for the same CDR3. The CDR3 nucleotides read TGTGCCAGCAGCTTGTCAGTCGGCAATCAGCCCCAGCATTTT. Residues: CASSLSVGNQPQHF. V gene TRBV7-9 combines with J gene TRBJ1-5, with D hard to call. This CDR3 has 14 amino acids. V lost 3 bases, J lost 2 bases, and 8 bases lay in between. Germline lookup yields CDR1 SEHNR and CDR2 FQNEAQ (reference sequence).

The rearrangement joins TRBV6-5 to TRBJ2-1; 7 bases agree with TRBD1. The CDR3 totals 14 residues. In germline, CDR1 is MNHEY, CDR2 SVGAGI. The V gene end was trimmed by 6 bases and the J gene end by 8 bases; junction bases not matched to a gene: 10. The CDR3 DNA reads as TGTGCCAGCAGCCGGGACAGCCCCTCGGATGAGCAGTTCTTC. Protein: CASSRDSPSDEQFF.

The CDR3 nucleotides read TGTGCCAGCAGCCCCATCGCGGGGGGCACAGATACGCAGTATTTT. This codes for CASSPIAGGTDTQYF. The V and J genes are TRBV27 and TRBJ2-3; 7 bases line up with TRBD2. V dropped 6 bases and J dropped 1; count of bases not matched to a gene: 7. The germline V gene encodes CDR1 MNHEY and CDR2 SMNVEV (reference sequence). The length of the CDR3 is 15 residues.

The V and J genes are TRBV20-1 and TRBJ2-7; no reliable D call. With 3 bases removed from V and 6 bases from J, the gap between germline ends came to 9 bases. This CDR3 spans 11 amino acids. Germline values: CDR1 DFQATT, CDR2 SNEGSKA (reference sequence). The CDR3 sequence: CSASNIREQYF. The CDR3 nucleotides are TGCAGTGCTAGTAATATCCGCGAGCAGTACTTC.

CDR3 region: CASTSPTGQGHYGYTF. DNA for the CDR3: TGTGCCAGCACCTCACCAACGGGACAGGGCCACTATGGCTACACCTTC. The chain joins TRBV7-6 to TRBJ1-2, with 9 bases matching TRBD1. Trimming removed 7 bases from V and 3 bases from J; junction bases left unmatched: 12. The germline gives CDR1 SGHVS, CDR2 FNYEAQ. CDR3 length equals 16 residues.

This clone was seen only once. The CDR3 reads CASSRTGGGIQYF. The CDR3 nucleotides are TGTGCCAGCAGTAGGACAGGTGGGGGCATTCAGTACTTC. V usage is TRBV12-3 or TRBV12-4 and J usage is TRBJ2-4, with 7 bases matching TRBD1. V trimming: 5 bases; J trimming: 9 bases; junction bases outside the gene matches: 7. This CDR3 comprises 13 residues.

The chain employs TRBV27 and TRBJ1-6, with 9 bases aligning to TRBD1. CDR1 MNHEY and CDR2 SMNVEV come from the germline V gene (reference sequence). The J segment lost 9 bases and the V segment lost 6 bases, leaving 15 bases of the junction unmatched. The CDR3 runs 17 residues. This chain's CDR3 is CASRKTGGYVGGSPLHF. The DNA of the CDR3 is TGTGCCAGCAGGAAAACAGGGGGCTACGTCGGGGGTTCACCCCTCCACTTT.